This record looks at one T cell receptor (beta chain) sequence and its context. The data belong to a study of blood T cell repertoires in COVID-19. Some clones are missing from TCRdb's copy, which holds only in-frame ones; the method was immunoSEQ multiplex PCR. The profile shows approximately 260,000 clones, more than 75% of them singletons. CDR1 LNHDA and CDR2 SQIVND come from the germline V gene (reference sequence). The CDR3 contains 13 residues. V was cut by 5 bases and J by 2 bases, with 9 bases left in between. The sample consisted of PBMCs or T cells enriched from blood (not recorded which). The chain links TRBV19 to TRBJ1-2; D uncertain. The sequence was collected from a woman in her fifties or sixties who had been exposed to COVID-19. DNA of the CDR3: TGTGCCAGTAGTGCTCGAGGGAACTATGGCTACACCTTC. As protein: CASSARGNYGYTF.